This entry features one TCR beta chain sequence. Per the original methods: Junction-only sequences without quality scores came from ImmunoSEQ, so filtering differed. The data were produced by immunoSEQ multiplex PCR, yet TCRdb's version contains in-frame clones alone and is incomplete. V and J calls plus clone size are reproduced from that table; the DNA served to infer D and trimming. The data show millions of clones, just over 90% seen once. The V gene's germline CDR1 is SEHNR and CDR2 FQNEAQ (reference sequence). Trimming left V 3 bases short and J 0 bases short, with 8 bases between. The CDR3 loop spans 15 amino acids. The data were obtained in a study of shared clonotypes between healthy human individuals.

The material sequenced was naive CD4+ T cells sorted from blood. Subset reported: CD45RA+ positively selected. The chain has TRBV7-9 and TRBJ1-4; D is unresolved. The receptor was isolated from a man between 18 and 35 years old in good health. The CDR3 DNA sequence: TGTGCCAGCAGCTTCCGGGCCACAACTAATGAAAAACTGTTTTTT. It codes for CASSFRATTNEKLFF.